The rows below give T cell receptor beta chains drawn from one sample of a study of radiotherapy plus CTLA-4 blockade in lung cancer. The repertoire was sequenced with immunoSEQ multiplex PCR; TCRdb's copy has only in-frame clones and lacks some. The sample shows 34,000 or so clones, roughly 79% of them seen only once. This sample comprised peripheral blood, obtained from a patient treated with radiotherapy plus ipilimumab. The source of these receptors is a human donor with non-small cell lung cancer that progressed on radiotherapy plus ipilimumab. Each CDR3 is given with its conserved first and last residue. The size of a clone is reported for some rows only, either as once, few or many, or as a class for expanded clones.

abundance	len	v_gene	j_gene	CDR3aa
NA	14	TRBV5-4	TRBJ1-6	CASSLDGNNSPLHF
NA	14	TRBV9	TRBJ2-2	CASSAEGGTGELFF
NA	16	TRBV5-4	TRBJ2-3	CASSPGLAGGTDTQYF
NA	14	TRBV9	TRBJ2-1	CASSRTGYVHEQFF
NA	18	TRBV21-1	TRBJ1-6	CASSLRIATHHHNSPLHF
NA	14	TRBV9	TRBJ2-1	CASSVGPRADEQFF
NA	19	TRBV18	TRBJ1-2	CASSFKSIGAQRGTYGYTF
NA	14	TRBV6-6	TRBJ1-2	CASGSHRGDYGYTF
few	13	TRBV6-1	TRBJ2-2	CASSPGGAGELFF
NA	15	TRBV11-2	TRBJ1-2	CASSSMTGFVYGYTF
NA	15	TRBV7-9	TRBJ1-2	CASSSTPSTADGYTF
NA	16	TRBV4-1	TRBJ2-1	CASSLDVLGSYNEQFF
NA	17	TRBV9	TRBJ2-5	CASSVAPLGEVEETQYF
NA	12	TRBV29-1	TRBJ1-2	CSGTGTGYGYTF
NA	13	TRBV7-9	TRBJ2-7	CASSPRAGLEQYF
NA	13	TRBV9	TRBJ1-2	CASSRTGAEGYTF
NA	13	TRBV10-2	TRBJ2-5	CASLASGQETQYF
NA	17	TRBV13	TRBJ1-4	CASSLRSYYPTNEKLFF
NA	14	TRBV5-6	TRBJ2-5	CASSSTTGLETQYF
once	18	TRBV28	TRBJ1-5	CASSLSSTAAGGNQPQHF
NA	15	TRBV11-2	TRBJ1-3	CASSLSPGPGNTIYF
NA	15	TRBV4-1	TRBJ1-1	CASMLQGKGNTEAFF
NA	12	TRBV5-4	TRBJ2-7	CASSSDDYEQYF
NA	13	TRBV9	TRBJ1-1	CASSVGGTDEAFF
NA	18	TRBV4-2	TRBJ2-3	CASSRRTSSGLSTDTQYF
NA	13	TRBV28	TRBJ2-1	CASSLGSYNEQFF
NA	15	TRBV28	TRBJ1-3	CASTEQGAGGNTIYF
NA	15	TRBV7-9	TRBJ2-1	CASSAVRRGYNEQFF